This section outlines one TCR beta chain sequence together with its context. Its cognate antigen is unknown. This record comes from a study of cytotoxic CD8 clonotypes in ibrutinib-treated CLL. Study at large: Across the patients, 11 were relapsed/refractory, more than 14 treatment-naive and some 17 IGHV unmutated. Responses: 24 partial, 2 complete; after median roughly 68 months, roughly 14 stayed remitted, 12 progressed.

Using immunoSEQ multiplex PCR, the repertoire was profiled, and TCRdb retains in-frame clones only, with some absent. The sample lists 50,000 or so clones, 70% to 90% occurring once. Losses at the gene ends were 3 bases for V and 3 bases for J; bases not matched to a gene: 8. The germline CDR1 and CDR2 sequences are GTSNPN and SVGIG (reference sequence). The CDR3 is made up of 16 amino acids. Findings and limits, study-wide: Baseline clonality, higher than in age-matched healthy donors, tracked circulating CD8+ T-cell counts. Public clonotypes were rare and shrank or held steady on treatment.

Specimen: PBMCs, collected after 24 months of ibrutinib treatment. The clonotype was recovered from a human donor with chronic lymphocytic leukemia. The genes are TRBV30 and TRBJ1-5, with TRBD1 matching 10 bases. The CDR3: CAWSVRTGGHNQPQHF. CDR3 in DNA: TGTGCCTGGAGCGTTCGGACAGGGGGTCACAATCAGCCCCAGCATTTT. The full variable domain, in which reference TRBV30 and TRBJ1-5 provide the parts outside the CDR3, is SQTIHQWPATLVQPVGSPLSLECTVEGTSNPNLYWYRQAAGRGLQLLFYSVGIGQISSEVPQNLSASRPQDRQFILSSKKLLLSDSGFYLCAWSVRTGGHNQPQHFGDGTRLSIL.